This TCR beta chain was captured in a study of identical twins. General study points: The same donors were not followed; conclusions instead depended on cross-sectional statistical analysis.

This CDR3 is built from 15 residues. Germline loops: CDR1 SGHVS, CDR2 FQNEAQ. Losses at the gene ends were 1 base for V and 7 bases for J; bases not matched to a gene: 7. MiXCR, applied by TCRdb to the 5' RACE reads, yields one record per CDR3 protein. Of fewer than 500,000 distinct CDR3 sequences in the sample, 14% are singletons; the top ten hold 0.98%. This clonotype was seen more than once but under ten times. Its target is not known. The data were also submitted as part of a second study, on yellow fever vaccine responses in identical twins.

Sequencing input: CD4+ T cells sorted from blood. This rearrangement joins TRBV7-8 to TRBJ2-7; 10 bases line up with TRBD1. The sequence derives from a woman between 18 and 29 years old in good health. The CDR3 spells CASSLGGQGREEQYF. For the CDR3, the DNA is TGTGCCAGCAGCTTAGGGGGACAGGGGAGAGAGGAGCAGTACTTC.